The count of the clone carrying this TCR beta chain is one. Its target is unknown. The trim removed 9 bases at V and 4 bases at J, leaving 6 bases unmatched. This CDR3 is 13 amino acids long. Per the germline V gene, CDR1 is SNHLY and CDR2 is FYNNEI. This sample is drawn from a study of regulatory T cells in long-lasting Graves disease. General observations from the study: Newly diagnosed patients shared about a thousand public clonotypes; persistent patients shared a few thousand. Favored gene segments in persistent disease were TRBV28, TRBJ1-2 and TRBJ2-5.

Time point denoted: persistent/refractory GD, antithyroid drugs over 5 years with positive TRAb. Extracted PBMC RNA gave rise to the TCR library. Library construction for TCR beta used iRepertoire HTBI primers and Arm-PCR of CDR3 regions. TCRdb re-called the multiplex PCR reads with MiXCR, one entry per CDR3 protein. The data hold some 300,000 distinct CDR3 sequences, with 20% to 25% observed a single time. J is TRBJ2-7 and V is TRBV2, with 10 bases fitting TRBD2. The sequence was obtained from a female donor with Graves disease. Sequenced material: peripheral blood mononuclear cells (PBMCs), taken when the disease was refractory, from a patient treated with antithyroid drugs. The CDR3 here is CARGSSGSYEQYF. The CDR3 DNA follows: TGTGCCAGAGGTTCTAGCGGGAGTTACGAGCAGTACTTC.